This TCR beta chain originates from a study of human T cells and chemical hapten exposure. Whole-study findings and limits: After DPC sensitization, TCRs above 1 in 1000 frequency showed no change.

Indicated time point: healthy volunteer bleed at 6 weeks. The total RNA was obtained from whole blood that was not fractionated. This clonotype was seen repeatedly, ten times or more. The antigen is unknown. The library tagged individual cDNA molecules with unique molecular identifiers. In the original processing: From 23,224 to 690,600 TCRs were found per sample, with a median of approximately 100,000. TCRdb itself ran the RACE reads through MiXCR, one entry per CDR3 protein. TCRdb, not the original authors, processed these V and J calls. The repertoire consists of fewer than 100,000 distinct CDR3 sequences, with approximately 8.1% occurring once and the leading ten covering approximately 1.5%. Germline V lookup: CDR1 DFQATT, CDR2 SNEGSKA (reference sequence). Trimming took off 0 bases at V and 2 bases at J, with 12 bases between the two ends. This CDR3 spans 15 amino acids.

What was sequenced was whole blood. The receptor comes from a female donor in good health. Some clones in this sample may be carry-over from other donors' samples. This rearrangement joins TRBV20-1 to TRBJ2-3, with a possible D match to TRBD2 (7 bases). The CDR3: CSARDRAGHTDTQYF. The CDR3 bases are TGCAGTGCTAGAGATCGAGCGGGACACACAGATACGCAGTATTTT.